The TCR beta chain described here comes from a study of CD8+ T cells in alopecia areata. Unmatched junction bases numbered 7, after V lost 7 bases and J lost 5 bases. Germline-derived CDR1 and CDR2 are MNHEY and SVGAGI. The CDR3 runs 13 residues. As for treatment: oral pan-JAK inhibitor, 5-10 mg twice daily. The table lists this clone with a count of one. RNA extraction and reverse transcription yielded cDNA as sequencing template. TCRdb's copy holds only in-frame clones and misses some; the assay was immunoSEQ multiplex PCR. The sample has some 190,000 clones; roughly 60% are singletons. The sequenced sample was CD4+ T cells sorted from blood, obtained at week 24, from a patient treated with tofacitinib. The rearrangement links TRBV6-5 to TRBJ1-1; 7 bases match TRBD1. The receptor was derived from a human donor with alopecia areata. The chain's CDR3 is CASNRQGGTEAFF. In DNA, the CDR3 is TGTGCCAGCAACCGACAGGGTGGGACTGAAGCTTTCTTT.